The clone carrying this T cell receptor beta chain was recorded at least ten times. Germline V gene lookup returns CDR1 SNHLY and CDR2 FYNNEI. This CDR3 has 13 residues. The V end lost 4 bases, the J end lost 5 bases, and 8 bases lay between the germline ends. Semi-nested PCR with Nested Universal Primer A followed constant-region reverse priming of full-length variable regions. Each CDR3 protein is one row after TCRdb ran MiXCR on the 5' RACE reads. The sample carries tens of thousands of distinct CDR3 sequences, approximately 25% recorded once. The sequenced sample consisted of naive CD4+ T cells sorted from a lymph node. Specified subset: naive CD4+ T cells, CD4+CD45RA+CD25-. The V and J genes are TRBV2 and TRBJ2-2; D not certain. The TCR comes from a female donor with breast cancer. The CDR3 DNA follows: TGTGCCAGCAGTGTCGAAGAAACCGGGGAGCTGTTTTTT. Protein product: CASSVEETGELFF.